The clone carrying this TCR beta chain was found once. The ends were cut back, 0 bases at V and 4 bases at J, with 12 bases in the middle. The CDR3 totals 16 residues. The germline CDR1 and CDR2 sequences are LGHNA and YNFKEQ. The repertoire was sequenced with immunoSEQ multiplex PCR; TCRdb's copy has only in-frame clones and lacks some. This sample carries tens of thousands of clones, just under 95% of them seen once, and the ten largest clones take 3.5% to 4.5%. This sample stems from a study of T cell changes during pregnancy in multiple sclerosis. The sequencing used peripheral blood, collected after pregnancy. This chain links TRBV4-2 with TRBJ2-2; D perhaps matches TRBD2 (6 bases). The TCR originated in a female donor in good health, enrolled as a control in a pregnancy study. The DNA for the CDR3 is TGTGCCAGCAGCCAAGACGACGGGAGTGTCACCGGGGAGCTGTTTTTT. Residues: CASSQDDGSVTGELFF.